The 15 T cell receptor beta chains given below trace back to one sample, sequenced in a study of glioma-infiltrating T cells after dendritic cell vaccination. Using immunoSEQ multiplex PCR, the repertoire was profiled, and TCRdb retains in-frame clones only, with some absent. In the table there are 93,000 or so clones, around three quarters of which are singletons. The sequencing used blood, collected before dendritic cell vaccination. These receptors were taken from a human donor with glioblastoma.

The genes are TRBV6-5 and TRBJ2-1; TRBD2 is a possible D gene (5 bases). The V gene's germline CDR1 is MNHEY and CDR2 SVGAGI. Trimming took off 4 bases at V and 7 bases at J, with 11 bases between the two ends. The CDR3 has 13 residues. The CDR3 DNA follows: TGTGCCAGCAGTTTTCAACTAGGGAATGAGCAGTTCTTC. Translating gives CASSFQLGNEQFF.

The chain has TRBV29-1 and TRBJ2-7; D perhaps matches TRBD2 (6 bases). The germline V gene encodes CDR1 SQVTM and CDR2 ANQGSEA. The CDR3 covers 13 residues. Trimming shortened V by 2 bases and J by 2 bases, and 10 bases separated the two germline ends. DNA of the CDR3: TGCAGCGTTGAACGGGGGATTCCCTACGAGCAGTACTTC. This encodes CSVERGIPYEQYF.

The V gene is TRBV18, the J gene TRBJ1-5; possible D gene TRBD1, 5 bases. V lost 1 base to trimming and J lost 3 bases, with 13 bases between them. The CDR3 spans 16 residues. The germline CDR1 and CDR2 sequences are KGHSH and LQKENI. The DNA of the CDR3 is TGTGCCAGCTCACCACAATCACGGGGGAACAATCAGCCCCAGCATTTT. This codes for CASSPQSRGNNQPQHF.

This clone was seen more than once but under ten times. The V call is TRBV6-1, the J call TRBJ2-5; 10 bases are a match to TRBD2. Germline V gene lookup returns CDR1 MNHNS and CDR2 SASEGT. The CDR3 contains 15 residues. V lost 3 bases, J lost 5 bases, and 6 bases stayed unmatched. CDR3 in DNA: TGTGCCAGCAGTGACACAGCGGGGGGGAGGGAGACCCAGTACTTC. Translating gives CASSDTAGGRETQYF.

There are a few counts of this clone. The DNA for the CDR3 is TGTGCCAGCAGCTTGGAGGACAGGCTCCTAGTCTATGGCTACACCTTC. Translated, it gives CASSLEDRLLVYGYTF. The rearrangement links TRBV5-6 to TRBJ1-2; 7 bases map to TRBD1. Germline lookup yields CDR1 SGHDT and CDR2 YYEEEE. This CDR3 region has 16 residues. Trimming at V came to 0 bases and at J to 4 bases, leaving 9 bases not matched to a gene.

The chain uses TRBV29-1 and TRBJ2-1, with 9 bases aligning to TRBD2. The J segment lost 6 bases and the V segment lost 3 bases, leaving 6 bases of the junction unmatched. The CDR3 contains 14 residues. The germline V gene has CDR1 SQVTM and CDR2 ANQGSEA. CDR3 sequence (DNA): TGCAGCGTTGACTCGGGACTAGCCCTCAATGAGCAGTTCTTC. Translating gives CSVDSGLALNEQFF.

This clone was observed a handful of times. This chain connects TRBV7-6 to TRBJ2-5; 11 bases map to TRBD2. J lost 2 bases, V lost 5 bases, and 4 bases had no gene match. The length of the CDR3 is 15 residues. Germline CDR1 is SGHVS and CDR2 is FNYEAQ. CDR3 in DNA: TGTGCCAGCAGCCTACGGACTAGCGGGCAAGAGACCCAGTACTTC. Translating it yields CASSLRTSGQETQYF.

This clone has a handful of counts. The V gene is TRBV29-1, the J gene TRBJ2-2; possibly TRBD2 for D (6 bases). The V gene lost 4 bases and the J gene lost 5 bases, with 14 bases spanning the gap. The CDR3 consists of 14 residues. Germline V gene data show CDR1 as SQVTM and CDR2 as ANQGSEA. The CDR3 spells CSVAGRVMTGELFF. As DNA, the CDR3 is TGCAGCGTTGCCGGGAGAGTTATGACCGGGGAGCTGTTTTTT.

V is TRBV6-4 and J is TRBJ1-1; D is unclear. Germline V gene data show CDR1 as MRHNA and CDR2 as SNTAGT. Trimming stripped 6 bases from V and 1 base from J, with 9 bases between. The CDR3 runs to 13 residues. The chain's CDR3 is CASSLTSNTEAFF. The CDR3 DNA is TGTGCCAGCAGCCTCACATCGAACACTGAAGCTTTCTTT.

This chain uses TRBV5-6 with TRBJ1-2; the D gene is possibly TRBD1 (6 bases). Germline V gene sequence: CDR1 SGHDT, CDR2 YYEEEE. The CDR3 has 12 amino acids. V lost 0 bases and J lost 7, with 7 bases in between. In nucleotides, the CDR3 is TGTGCCAGCAGCTTGGGGGGGCCTGGCTACACCTTC. Translated, it gives CASSLGGPGYTF.

V is TRBV30 and J is TRBJ1-6; D may be TRBD1 (5 bases). V lost 5 bases and J 1 base, leaving 12 bases between the germline ends. The CDR3 totals 15 residues. Germline V lookup: CDR1 GTSNPN, CDR2 SVGIG (reference sequence). In DNA, the CDR3 is TGTGCCTGGGTCAAAGACAGATCCTATAATTCACCCCTCCACTTT. Translating it yields CAWVKDRSYNSPLHF.

The chain is built from TRBV19 and TRBJ1-5; D not certain. The CDR3 sequence is 12 residues long. Trimming stripped 2 bases from V and 6 bases from J, with 5 bases between. Germline CDR1 reads LNHDA; CDR2 reads SQIVND (reference sequence). The CDR3 spells CASSILGQPQHF. As DNA, the CDR3 is TGTGCCAGTAGTATACTCGGTCAGCCCCAGCATTTT.

J is TRBJ1-3 and V is TRBV28; 8 nucleotides match TRBD1. Germline V CDR1 and CDR2: MDHEN, SYDVKM. After removal of 6 bases from V and 4 bases from J, the junction contained 8 bases not matched to a gene. This CDR3 has 15 amino acids. The CDR3, as DNA: TGTGCCAGCAGCCGATACGACAGGGGCGGAAACACCATATATTTT. This encodes CASSRYDRGGNTIYF.

V is TRBV6-6 and J is TRBJ2-5; TRBD1 matches 7 bases. V trimming: 6 bases; J trimming: 2 bases; junction bases outside the gene matches: 12. Germline V gene data show CDR1 as MNHNY and CDR2 as SVGAGI (reference sequence). This CDR3 contains 16 residues. The CDR3 DNA reads TGTGCCAGCAGGCAAACAGGGGCCGGGCCGCAAGAGACCCAGTACTTC. Its protein product is CASRQTGAGPQETQYF.

The CDR3 bases are TGTGCCAGTAACACTCGAGGGGGTATCGGGTCCACAGATACGCAGTATTTT. It codes for CASNTRGGIGSTDTQYF. V usage is TRBV19 and J usage is TRBJ2-3, with a weak D call TRBD1 (6 bases). Germline V gene sequence: CDR1 LNHDA, CDR2 SQIVND (reference sequence). This CDR3 comprises 17 residues. V was clipped by 7 bases and J by 2 bases, with 22 bases between them.